These T cell receptor beta chains were read from a single sample in a study of PD-L1 blockade in urothelial cancer. Produced via immunoSEQ multiplex PCR; TCRdb's table is partial and in-frame only. The sample has some 90,000 clones, about 90% seen once; the top ten hold about 0.89%. The material was PBMCs, obtained around atezolizumab (anti-PD-L1) treatment. These receptors came from a woman older than 75 with urothelial cancer. Both conserved end residues are part of each CDR3. Each record gives: V gene, D gene, J gene, clone size, CDR3 protein, CDR3 DNA. The D gene is left open where the match is weak. The size of a clone is reported for some rows only, either as once, few or many, or as a class for expanded clones.

>TRBV4-1|.|TRBJ1-5|.
CASSQDTGRGNQPQHF
TGCGCCAGCAGCCAAGACACAGGGAGAGGCAATCAGCCCCAGCATTTT
>TRBV9|.|TRBJ1-2|.
CASSARYDSSGYTF
TGTGCCAGCAGCGCCCGATACGACAGTTCCGGCTACACCTTC
>TRBV6-4|.|TRBJ1-2|once
CASSESGSNYGYTF
TGTGCCAGCAGTGAATCTGGGAGTAACTATGGCTACACCTTC
>TRBV14|TRBD1|TRBJ2-6|once
CASSHRQGMPGANVLTF
TGTGCCAGCAGCCACCGACAGGGGATGCCTGGGGCCAACGTCCTGACTTTC
>TRBV28|.|TRBJ2-7|once
CASAIVRGGEQYF
TGTGCCAGCGCTATCGTACGCGGAGGAGAGCAGTACTTC
>TRBV30|.|TRBJ1-5|.
CAWSGGQGQPQHF
TGTGCCTGGAGTGGAGGGCAAGGTCAGCCCCAGCATTTT
>TRBV9|.|TRBJ1-1|.
CASSPSLLVAGGSEAFF
TGTGCCAGCAGCCCATCATTATTGGTGGCCGGAGGCTCTGAAGCTTTCTTT
>TRBV9|TRBD2|TRBJ2-1|once
CASSGSSGTARDQFF
TGTGCCAGCAGCGGAAGCAGCGGGACTGCTCGGGACCAGTTCTTC
>TRBV11-2|TRBD2|TRBJ2-1|.
CASTLQTSGTDEQFF
TGTGCCAGCACCCTACAGACTAGCGGGACGGATGAGCAGTTCTTC
>TRBV7-2|.|TRBJ2-5|.
CASSLAGGETQYF
TGTGCCAGCAGCTTAGCGGGAGGAGAGACCCAGTACTTC
>TRBV5-6|.|TRBJ2-2|.
CASSANGLLNTGELFF
TGTGCCAGCAGCGCTAACGGACTACTAAACACCGGGGAGCTGTTTTTT
>TRBV7-3|TRBD2|TRBJ2-6|few
CASSLTSGSGSGANVLTF
TGTGCCAGCAGCTTGACTAGCGGGAGTGGTTCTGGGGCCAACGTCCTGACTTTC
>TRBV6-1|TRBD2|TRBJ2-3|.
CASIRTSGNTDTQYF
TGTGCCAGCATCAGGACTAGCGGTAACACAGATACGCAGTATTTT
>TRBV7-9|.|TRBJ2-7|.
CASSLSAQGRGPTYEQYF
TGTGCCAGCAGCTTAAGTGCGCAGGGCAGGGGCCCTACCTACGAGCAGTACTTC
>TRBV4-2|.|TRBJ1-2|.
CASSQETGRNSYGYTF
TGTGCCAGCAGCCAAGAAACGGGGAGAAACTCCTATGGCTACACCTTC
>TRBV9|.|TRBJ2-1|.
CASSVGTDNEQFF
TGTGCCAGCAGCGTAGGGACTGACAATGAGCAGTTCTTC
>TRBV9|.|TRBJ2-1|few
CASSSGQPYNEQFF
TGTGCCAGCAGCAGTGGACAGCCCTACAATGAGCAGTTCTTC
>TRBV18|.|TRBJ1-2|.
CASSLRQLAYNYGYTF
TGTGCCAGCTCACTCAGACAATTGGCGTACAACTATGGCTACACCTTC
>TRBV4-1|.|TRBJ1-2|once
CASSQGFLWTPGYTF
.
>TRBV18|.|TRBJ2-6|.
CASSALPGLSSGANVLTF
TGTGCCAGCTCAGCTCTCCCGGGACTCAGCTCTGGGGCCAACGTCCTGACTTTC
>TRBV11-3|TRBD2|TRBJ2-3|.
CASSSPTLAGVTDTQYF
TGTGCCAGCAGCTCGCCTACCTTAGCGGGGGTAACAGATACGCAGTATTTT
>TRBV6-6|TRBD2|TRBJ2-1|.
CASTLAGRNEQFF
TGTGCCAGCACTCTAGCGGGGAGAAATGAGCAGTTCTTC
>TRBV7-7|TRBD1|TRBJ2-1|.
CASSLVGTGVGEQFF
TGTGCCAGCAGCTTAGTAGGGACAGGGGTAGGGGAGCAGTTCTTC